The clone carrying this T cell receptor beta chain has only a few counts. Tregs were sorted as CD4+CD25+CD127-/low cells. Germline loops: CDR1 LNHNV, CDR2 YYDKDF (reference sequence). The trim removed 3 bases at V and 12 bases at J, leaving 12 bases unmatched. The CDR3 length is 15 residues. TCRdb ran MiXCR on the 5' RACE reads and lists one entry per CDR3 protein. The table includes 9,500 to 15,000 distinct CDR3 sequences, roughly 51% detected once. The V call is TRBV15, the J call TRBJ2-1; 9 bases map to TRBD2. Sequencing was carried out using tumor-infiltrating Tregs sorted from the breast tumor. The TCR sequence derives from a female donor with breast cancer. For the CDR3, the DNA is TGTGCCACCAGCAGCCGTGGACTAGCGCCGGGGGTGCAGTTCTTC. It translates to CATSSRGLAPGVQFF.